These 9 T cell receptor beta chains originate from one sample sequenced in a study of response to subunit inactivated influenza vaccine. TCRdb recomputed calls from the RT-PCR reads with MiXCR, one row per CDR3 protein. Among around 580,000 distinct CDR3 sequences listed, about 15% were seen once. The source material was PBMCs from blood, sampled 11 to 12 days after vaccination. Receptors were obtained from a man aged 50-59 years who received an inactivated influenza vaccine.

This clonotype was picked up many times. The DNA for the CDR3 is TGTGCCAGCAGCTTTTGGACAGGGTCCTACAATGAGCAGTTCTTC. It encodes CASSFWTGSYNEQFF. This chain joins TRBV7-2 and TRBJ2-1; 8 nucleotides match TRBD1. The germline CDR1 and CDR2 sequences are SGHTA and FQGNSA. V lost 3 bases, J lost 1 base, and 2 bases stayed unmatched. The CDR3 extends over 15 amino acids.

This clonotype was recorded many times. The chain recombines TRBV12-3 or TRBV12-4 with TRBJ2-1; 7 bases fit TRBD2. The CDR3 totals 15 residues. The V segment lost 2 bases and the J segment 4 bases; nucleotides outside the gene matches: 5. Here the CDR3 DNA reads TGTGCCAGCAGTTTAAGGGACTATTCTTACAATGAGCAGTTCTTC. Protein: CASSLRDYSYNEQFF.

This clonotype was seen a few times. The chain combines TRBV6-1 with TRBJ2-5; D might be TRBD1 (6 bases). CDR3 length: 14 residues. The germline V and J ends were trimmed by 7 bases and 2 bases, with 14 bases remaining between them. Germline CDR1 reads MNHNS; CDR2 reads SASEGT. Here the CDR3 DNA reads TGTGCCAGCAAACCAACAGGGCTACAAGAGACCCAGTACTTC. Its translation is CASKPTGLQETQYF.

V and J are TRBV3-1 and TRBJ2-2; D uncertain. The CDR3 has 18 amino acids. V was shortened by 4 bases and J by 2 bases, with 20 bases between the two germline ends. The V gene's germline CDR1 is LGHDT and CDR2 YNNKEL (reference sequence). This chain's CDR3 is CASSLTQIVPTNTGELFF. The CDR3 nucleotides read TGTGCCAGCAGCCTCACCCAAATTGTACCGACTAACACCGGGGAGCTGTTTTTT.

This chain links TRBV19 with TRBJ2-5; D possibly matches TRBD1 or TRBD2 (5 bases each). The V end lost 4 bases, the J end lost 3 bases, and 9 bases lay between the germline ends. Germline CDR1 reads LNHDA; CDR2 reads SQIVND (reference sequence). CDR3 length: 13 residues. The CDR3 loop reads CASSTGPEETQYF. The DNA of the CDR3 is TGTGCCAGTAGTACGGGACCTGAAGAGACCCAGTACTTC.

This clonotype was detected a few times. The chain is built from TRBV7-2 and TRBJ1-3; 7 bases agree with TRBD1. The germline V gene encodes CDR1 SGHTA and CDR2 FQGNSA. The V gene end was trimmed by 2 bases and the J gene end by 0 bases; junction bases not matched to a gene: 7. The CDR3 is made up of 17 amino acids. The CDR3: CASSLRQGRSSGNTIYF. CDR3 in DNA: TGTGCCAGCAGCTTACGACAGGGCAGAAGCTCTGGAAACACCATATATTTT.

The sample holds many counts of this clonotype. J is TRBJ1-2 and V is TRBV5-1; the match to TRBD1 covers 7 bases. CDR1 and CDR2 from the germline V gene are SGHRS and YFSETQ. The CDR3 consists of 14 residues. Unmatched junction bases numbered 3, after V lost 4 bases and J lost 0 bases. The DNA for the CDR3 is TGCGCCAGCAGCCCGGGACAGACTAACTATGGCTACACCTTC. Its translation is CASSPGQTNYGYTF.

This clonotype was seen a handful of times. The chain has TRBV5-5 and TRBJ1-2; no reliable D call. The V end lost 4 bases, the J end lost 0 bases, and 13 bases lay between the germline ends. Germline V gene lookup returns CDR1 SGHKS and CDR2 YYEKEE (reference sequence). The CDR3 is 15 amino acids. The CDR3 bases are TGTGCCAGCAGCGGGCCAGGACCCGCTAACTATGGCTACACCTTC. It encodes CASSGPGPANYGYTF. The full variable domain, rest sourced from reference TRBV5-5 and TRBJ1-2, is DAGVTQSPTHLIKTRGQQVTLRCSPISGHKSVSWYQQVLGQGPQFIFQYYEKEERGRGNFPDRFSARQFPNYSSELNVNALLLGDSALYLCASSGPGPANYGYTFGSGTRLTVV.

This clonotype was found a few times. The rearrangement uses TRBV12-3 or TRBV12-4 and TRBJ2-3; maybe TRBD2 (7 bases). V lost 6 bases and J lost 0, with 10 bases in between. The CDR3 covers 14 residues. The CDR3: CASSAGASTDTQYF. In nucleotides, the CDR3 is TGTGCCAGCAGCGCGGGGGCCAGCACAGATACGCAGTATTTT.